Below are 17 T cell receptor beta chains sequenced from a single sample in a study of shared clonotypes between healthy human individuals. The repertoire was sequenced with immunoSEQ multiplex PCR; TCRdb's copy has only in-frame clones and lacks some. The sample lists hundreds of thousands of clones; 95% to 98% were seen once. Naive CD8 cells comprised CD45RO-negative, CCR7-positively selected cells, excluding terminally differentiated effector memory CD45RA+ cells. Sequenced input: naive CD8+ T cells sorted from blood. The source of these receptors is a man younger than 45 in good health.

This clone appeared a single time. This sequence joins TRBV7-9 and TRBJ2-5; no clear D. The CDR3 spans 13 residues. V lost 4 bases to trimming and J lost 1 base, with 7 bases between them. Per the germline V gene, CDR1 is SEHNR and CDR2 is FQNEAQ (reference sequence). Here the CDR3 reads CASSSDFQETQYF. CDR3 in DNA: TGTGCCAGCAGCTCAGATTTCCAAGAGACCCAGTACTTC.

This chain connects TRBV6-1 to TRBJ2-7; 11 nucleotides line up with TRBD2. Germline CDR1 MNHNS, CDR2 SASEGT. The CDR3 extends over 15 amino acids. The trim removed 4 bases at V and 4 bases at J, leaving 6 bases unmatched. CDR3 residues: CASSVTIAGGYEQYF. CDR3 in DNA: TGTGCCAGCAGTGTCACCATAGCGGGAGGGTACGAGCAGTACTTC.

This sequence joins TRBV4-1 and TRBJ2-2; D remains ambiguous. The V gene lost 2 bases and the J gene lost 4 bases, with 2 bases spanning the gap. This CDR3 contains 12 residues. CDR1 is MGHRA and CDR2 is YSYEKL in the germline V gene. The CDR3 loop is CASSQPTGELFF. CDR3 in DNA: TGCGCCAGCAGCCAACCCACCGGGGAGCTGTTTTTT.

The chain has TRBV4-1 and TRBJ2-7; 7 nucleotides match TRBD1. CDR1 MGHRA and CDR2 YSYEKL come from the germline V gene. The CDR3 runs 16 residues. Unmatched junction bases numbered 8, after V lost 1 base and J lost 2 bases. CDR3 sequence reads: CASSQATAGTAYEQYF. CDR3 coding DNA: TGCGCCAGCAGCCAAGCGACCGCCGGGACAGCCTACGAGCAGTACTTC.

This clone showed up just once. J is TRBJ2-7 and V is TRBV7-9; D not certain. The CDR3 spans 13 residues. The V end lost 0 bases, the J end lost 6 bases, and 9 bases lay between the germline ends. The germline V gene has CDR1 SEHNR and CDR2 FQNEAQ (reference sequence). The CDR3 loop is CASSLAGYIEQYF. The CDR3 nucleotides are TGTGCCAGCAGCTTAGCGGGGTACATCGAGCAGTACTTC. Variable domain in full (rest from reference TRBV7-9 and TRBJ2-7): DTGVSQNPRHKITKRGQNVTFRCDPISEHNRLYWYRQTLGQGPEFLTYFQNEAQLEKSRLLSDRFSAERPKGSFSTLEIQRTEQGDSAMYLCASSLAGYIEQYFGPGTRLTVT.

This chain joins TRBV12-5 and TRBJ2-1; D ambiguous. The germline V gene encodes CDR1 LGHNT and CDR2 FRNRAP. This CDR3 has 13 residues. V lost 2 bases and J lost 9, with 11 bases in between. CDR3: CASGLFSGFEQFF. The CDR3 DNA reads as TGTGCTAGTGGTTTGTTCTCCGGGTTTGAGCAGTTCTTC.

The V gene is TRBV5-5, the J gene TRBJ2-3; 10 positions match TRBD1. Per the germline V gene, CDR1 is SGHKS and CDR2 is YYEKEE (reference sequence). V shed 2 bases and J 4 bases; nucleotides not matched to a gene: 4. This CDR3 contains 15 residues. The CDR3 DNA follows: TGTGCCAGCAGCTTACGACAGGGGGCATCAGATACGCAGTATTTT. As protein: CASSLRQGASDTQYF. Full variable domain (outside the CDR3, taken from reference TRBV5-5 and TRBJ2-3): DAGVTQSPTHLIKTRGQQVTLRCSPISGHKSVSWYQQVLGQGPQFIFQYYEKEERGRGNFPDRFSARQFPNYSSELNVNALLLGDSALYLCASSLRQGASDTQYFGPGTRLTVL.

The count of this clone is one. The CDR3 DNA sequence: TGTGCCAGCAGCCCCCACTCCTACGAGCAGTACTTC. This encodes CASSPHSYEQYF. The J gene is TRBJ2-7, the V gene TRBV14; D gene uncertain. This CDR3 spans 12 amino acids. Germline assignment: CDR1 SGHDN and CDR2 FVKESK. Trimming pared 4 bases from V and 0 bases from J, leaving 4 bases between.

This clone appeared once. The gene calls are TRBV11-3 and TRBJ2-5, with a weak D call TRBD1 (5 bases). The V gene's germline CDR1 is SGHNT and CDR2 YENEEA. V lost 1 base to trimming and J lost 5 bases, with 20 bases between them. CDR3 length: 17 amino acids. CDR3 sequence: CASSLGQTRWGAETQYF. CDR3 sequence (DNA): TGTGCCAGCAGCTTAGGACAGACCAGATGGGGTGCGGAGACCCAGTACTTC.

The chain carries TRBV7-2 and TRBJ1-2; 8 nucleotides match TRBD1. V gave up 4 bases and J gave up 4 bases; unmatched junction bases: 2. CDR1 is SGHTA and CDR2 is FQGNSA in the germline V gene. The CDR3 has 13 amino acids. The CDR3 is CASSWDRPYGYTF. Here the CDR3 DNA reads TGTGCCAGCAGCTGGGACAGGCCCTATGGCTACACCTTC.

CDR3 sequence: CASSETTDSPNTGELFF. DNA of the CDR3: TGCGCCAGCAGTGAGACCACAGACTCCCCCAACACCGGGGAGCTGTTTTTT. This rearrangement joins TRBV10-1 to TRBJ2-2; no firm D call. The CDR3 has 17 residues. Germline V CDR1 and CDR2: WNHNN, SYGVQD (reference sequence). V was trimmed by 2 bases and J by 2 bases, leaving 15 bases between them.

The rearrangement uses TRBV4-3 and TRBJ2-7, with D perhaps being TRBD1 or TRBD2 (6 bases each). The germline V and J ends were trimmed by 1 base and 4 bases, with 11 bases remaining between them. Per the germline V gene, CDR1 is LGHNA and CDR2 is YSLEER. The CDR3 has 14 residues. The CDR3 loop reads CASSQVEGGYEQYF. CDR3 nucleotide sequence: TGCGCCAGCAGCCAAGTGGAGGGGGGATACGAGCAGTACTTC.

The chain employs TRBV25-1 and TRBJ1-1; D possibly corresponds to TRBD1 (5 bases). With 4 bases removed from V and 6 bases from J, the gap between germline ends came to 18 bases. From germline, CDR1 is MGHDK and CDR2 SYGVNS. The CDR3 runs 15 residues. The DNA for the CDR3 is TGTGCCAGCAGTGGGGACGGGACGGAGGCGCCTGAAGCTTTCTTT. Residues: CASSGDGTEAPEAFF.

The chain couples TRBV4-1 to TRBJ2-3; maybe TRBD1 (5 bases). The CDR3 has 15 amino acids. CDR1 and CDR2 (germline): MGHRA, YSYEKL. V lost 0 bases, J lost 5 bases, and 12 bases lay in between. The CDR3 is CASSQDRGWGDTQYF. The CDR3, as DNA: TGCGCCAGCAGCCAAGATAGGGGTTGGGGAGATACGCAGTATTTT.

The CDR3 region is CSVEGVKYNEQFF. The DNA of the CDR3 is TGCAGCGTTGAAGGGGTAAAATACAATGAGCAGTTCTTC. The chain is built from TRBV29-1 and TRBJ2-1; D unresolved. The V gene lost 1 base and the J gene lost 4 bases, with 8 bases spanning the gap. There are 13 residues in the CDR3. Germline lookup yields CDR1 SQVTM and CDR2 ANQGSEA.

The chain employs TRBV7-9 and TRBJ2-7; 8 bases map to TRBD1. Germline assignment: CDR1 SEHNR and CDR2 FQNEAQ (reference sequence). CDR3 length equals 15 residues. V was clipped by 5 bases and J by 2 bases; unmatched bases: 8. The CDR3 spells CASSAGQGLTYEQYF. As DNA, the CDR3 is TGTGCCAGCAGCGCCGGACAGGGCCTCACCTACGAGCAGTACTTC.

This chain joins TRBV19 and TRBJ2-3; maybe TRBD2 (5 bases). CDR3 size: 15 residues. The germline V gene has CDR1 LNHDA and CDR2 SQIVND (reference sequence). The ends were cut back, 5 bases at V and 5 bases at J, with 17 bases in the middle. The CDR3 DNA follows: TGTGCCAGTAGTTTGGGGTCGGCGGCGGGAGATACGCAGTATTTT. Residues: CASSLGSAAGDTQYF.